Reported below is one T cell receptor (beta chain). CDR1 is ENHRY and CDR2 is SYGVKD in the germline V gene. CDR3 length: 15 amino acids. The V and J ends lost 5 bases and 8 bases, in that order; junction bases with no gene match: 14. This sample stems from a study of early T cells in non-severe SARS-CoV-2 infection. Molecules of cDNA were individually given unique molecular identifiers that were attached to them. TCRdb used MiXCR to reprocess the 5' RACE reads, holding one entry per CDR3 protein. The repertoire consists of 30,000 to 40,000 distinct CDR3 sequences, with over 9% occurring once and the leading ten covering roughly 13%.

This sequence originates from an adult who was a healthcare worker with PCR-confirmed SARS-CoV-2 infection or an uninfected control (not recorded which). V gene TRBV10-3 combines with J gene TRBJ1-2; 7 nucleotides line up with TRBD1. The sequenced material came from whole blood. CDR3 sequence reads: CAISPQGMGRKGYTF. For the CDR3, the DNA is TGTGCCATCAGTCCACAGGGGATGGGAAGGAAGGGCTACACCTTC.